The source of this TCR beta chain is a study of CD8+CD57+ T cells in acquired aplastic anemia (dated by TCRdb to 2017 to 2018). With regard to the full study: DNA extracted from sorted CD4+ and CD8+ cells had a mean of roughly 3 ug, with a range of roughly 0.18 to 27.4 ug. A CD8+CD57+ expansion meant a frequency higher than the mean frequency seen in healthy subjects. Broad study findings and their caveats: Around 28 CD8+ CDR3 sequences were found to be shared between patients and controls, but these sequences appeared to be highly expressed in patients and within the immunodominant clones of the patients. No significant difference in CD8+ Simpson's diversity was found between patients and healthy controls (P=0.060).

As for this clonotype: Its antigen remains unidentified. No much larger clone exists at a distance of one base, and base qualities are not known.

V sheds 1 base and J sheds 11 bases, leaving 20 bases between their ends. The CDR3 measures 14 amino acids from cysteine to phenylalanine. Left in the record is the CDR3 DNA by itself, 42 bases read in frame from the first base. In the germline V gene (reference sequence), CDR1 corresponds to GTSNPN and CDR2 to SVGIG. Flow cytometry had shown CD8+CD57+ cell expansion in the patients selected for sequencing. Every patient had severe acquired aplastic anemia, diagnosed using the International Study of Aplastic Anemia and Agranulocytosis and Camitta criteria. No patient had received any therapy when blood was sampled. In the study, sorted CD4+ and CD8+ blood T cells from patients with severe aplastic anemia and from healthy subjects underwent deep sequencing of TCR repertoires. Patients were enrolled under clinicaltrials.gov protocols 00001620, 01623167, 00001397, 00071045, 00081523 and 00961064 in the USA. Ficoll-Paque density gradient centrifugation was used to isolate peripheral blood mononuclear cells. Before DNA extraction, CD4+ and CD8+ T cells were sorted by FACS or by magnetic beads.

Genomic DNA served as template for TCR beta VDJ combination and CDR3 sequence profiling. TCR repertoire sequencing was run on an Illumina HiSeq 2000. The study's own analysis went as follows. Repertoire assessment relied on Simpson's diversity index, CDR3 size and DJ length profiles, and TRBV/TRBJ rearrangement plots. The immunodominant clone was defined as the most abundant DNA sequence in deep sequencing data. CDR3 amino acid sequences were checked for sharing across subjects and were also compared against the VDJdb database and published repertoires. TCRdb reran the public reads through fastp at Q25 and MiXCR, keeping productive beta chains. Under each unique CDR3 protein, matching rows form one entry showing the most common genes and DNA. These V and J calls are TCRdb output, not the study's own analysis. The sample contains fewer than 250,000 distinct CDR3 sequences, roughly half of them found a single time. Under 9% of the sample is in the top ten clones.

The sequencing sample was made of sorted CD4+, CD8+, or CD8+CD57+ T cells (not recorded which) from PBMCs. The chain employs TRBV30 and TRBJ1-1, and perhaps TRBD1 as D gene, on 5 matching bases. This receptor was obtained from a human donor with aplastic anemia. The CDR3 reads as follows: CAWSAFRESDKAFF. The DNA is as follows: TGTGCCTGGAGTGCCTTCAGGGAATCCGACAAGGCTTTCTTT.